Listed below are T cell receptor beta chains from one sample, sequenced in a study of cytomegalovirus exposure and HLA in healthy donors. Sequencing used immunoSEQ multiplex PCR; TCRdb keeps in-frame clones, though not all of them. The sample lists 130,000 or so clones, just under 90% occurring once. The specimen sequenced was PBMCs. These receptor sequences come from a man aged 25 to 40 in good health and CMV-seronegative. CDR3s include the opening cysteine and the closing phenylalanine or tryptophan. A D gene is named only where the DNA matches it firmly. The size entry is marked missing in some rows and otherwise reads once, few, many or a size class.

d_call clone_size cdr3_length j_call v_call cdr3_aa cdr3_nt
TRBD1 NA 14 TRBJ1-2 TRBV14 CASSPRQGGYGYTF TGTGCCAGCAGCCCCCGACAGGGTGGCTATGGCTACACCTTC
TRBD1 NA 13 TRBJ2-5 TRBV5-4 CAFWDRDQETQYF TGTGCCTTTTGGGACAGGGACCAAGAGACCCAGTACTTC
TRBD1 NA 15 TRBJ2-2 TRBV13 CASSLRGQTGGELFF TGTGCCAGCAGCTTAAGGGGGCAAACCGGCGGGGAGCTGTTTTTT
NA NA 14 TRBJ1-2 TRBV18 CASSPTEEMGGYTF TGTGCCAGCTCACCTACGGAGGAGATGGGTGGCTACACCTTC
NA NA 13 TRBJ1-5 TRBV10-2 CASGGAVTQPQHF TGCGCCAGCGGTGGGGCCGTAACTCAGCCCCAGCATTTT
NA NA 14 TRBJ2-3 TRBV7-3 CASSLGSSTDTQYF TGTGCCAGCAGCTTAGGCTCTAGCACAGATACGCAGTATTTT
NA once 15 TRBJ1-6 TRBV7-2 CASSLSFSYNSPLHF TGTGCCAGCAGCTTATCCTTCTCCTATAATTCACCCCTCCACTTT
TRBD2 NA 19 TRBJ2-1 TRBV2 CASSELAGGPRSSYNEQFF TGTGCCAGCAGTGAACTAGCGGGGGGGCCTCGTAGCTCCTACAATGAGCAGTTCTTC
TRBD2 once 15 TRBJ2-1 TRBV7-2 CASSSRSGGAYEQFF TGTGCCAGCAGCTCAAGGAGCGGGGGGGCCTATGAGCAGTTCTTC
NA NA 14 TRBJ1-6 TRBV27 CASSLEAGNSPLHF TGTGCCAGCAGTTTGGAGGCGGGGAATTCACCCCTCCACTTT
TRBD1 NA 14 TRBJ2-7 TRBV7-2 CASSARDSAYEQYF TGTGCCAGCAGCGCCCGGGACAGCGCCTACGAGCAGTACTTC
NA NA 14 TRBJ1-2 TRBV5-6 CASSLSLLSGGYTF TGTGCCAGCAGCTTGAGTCTACTATCGGGTGGCTACACCTTC
NA NA 17 TRBJ1-2 TRBV7-8 CASSLGVVQGSNYGYTF TGTGCCAGCAGCTTAGGGGTCGTCCAGGGAAGTAACTATGGCTACACCTTC
TRBD2 NA 16 TRBJ2-3 TRBV11-1 CASSLYWAGDSDTQYF TGTGCCAGCAGCTTATATTGGGCGGGGGATTCAGATACGCAGTATTTT
NA NA 13 TRBJ2-7 TRBV5-1 CASSLGPPYEQYF TGCGCCAGCAGCCTGGGTCCTCCCTACGAGCAGTACTTC
TRBD1 NA 17 TRBJ2-7 TRBV15 CATSREEPGQGSYEQYF TGTGCCACCAGCAGGGAGGAACCGGGACAGGGGTCCTACGAGCAGTACTTC
TRBD1 NA 17 TRBJ2-2 TRBV4-1 CASSQDLTTGSAGELFF TGCGCCAGCAGCCAAGATCTTACGACAGGGTCGGCCGGGGAGCTGTTTTTT
NA NA 14 TRBJ1-1 TRBV18 CASSPTVVNTEAFF TGTGCCAGCTCACCAACAGTAGTAAACACTGAAGCTTTCTTT
TRBD2 NA 14 TRBJ2-3 TRBV15 CATGLAGITDTQYF TGTGCCACCGGGCTAGCGGGCATCACAGATACGCAGTATTTT
TRBD2 medium-sized 14 TRBJ2-5 TRBV6-6 CASSPTSVGETQYF TGTGCCAGCAGCCCGACTAGCGTCGGTGAGACCCAGTACTTC
TRBD2 once 16 TRBJ2-2 TRBV5-1 CASSWTSGGKTGELFF TGCGCCAGCAGCTGGACTAGCGGGGGTAAAACCGGGGAGCTGTTTTTT
TRBD1 NA 14 TRBJ1-2 TRBV18 CASSPGQGAGGYTF TGTGCCAGCTCACCAGGGCAGGGGGCCGGTGGCTACACCTTC
TRBD1 NA 14 TRBJ2-7 TRBV5-5 CASSLPDRGYEQYF TGTGCCAGCAGCTTACCGGACAGGGGATACGAGCAGTACTTC
NA NA 16 TRBJ1-1 TRBV7-2 CASSPLLTVEVTEAFF TGTGCCAGCAGCCCACTTTTAACGGTGGAGGTGACTGAAGCTTTCTTT
TRBD1 NA 17 TRBJ1-6 TRBV5-1 CASSFQDRGGWNSPLHF TGCGCCAGCAGCTTCCAGGACAGGGGCGGTTGGAATTCACCCCTCCACTTT
NA NA 15 TRBJ1-1 TRBV5-1 CASSLQGFRNTEAFF TGCGCCAGCAGCTTACAGGGATTCCGGAACACTGAAGCTTTCTTT
NA NA 13 TRBJ1-5 TRBV4-3 CASSQDRLQPQHF TGCGCCAGCAGCCAAGACAGGTTACAGCCCCAGCATTTT
NA NA 14 TRBJ1-5 TRBV28 CASSPPSGSQPQHF TGTGCCAGCAGTCCCCCTTCGGGGTCACAGCCCCAGCATTTT
NA NA 18 TRBJ2-6 TRBV18 CASSRGQDPFSGANVLTF TGTGCCAGCTCACGAGGGCAGGACCCTTTTTCTGGGGCCAACGTCCTGACTTTC
TRBD2 NA 14 TRBJ2-7 TRBV7-2 CASSPGLAGGEQYF TGTGCCAGCAGCCCTGGACTAGCGGGGGGTGAGCAGTACTTC
NA NA 15 TRBJ1-2 TRBV2 CASSGATVGIGGYTF TGTGCCAGCAGTGGGGCGACAGTAGGAATTGGGGGCTACACCTTC
NA NA 13 TRBJ1-1 TRBV7-2 CASRQGLNTEAFF TGTGCCAGCCGGCAGGGGTTGAACACTGAAGCTTTCTTT
NA NA 15 TRBJ2-7 TRBV7-9 CASTGGSATSYEQYF TGTGCCAGCACCGGGGGTTCAGCCACGTCCTACGAGCAGTACTTC
TRBD1 NA 12 TRBJ1-2 TRBV29-1 CSGGGQSDGYTF TGCAGCGGAGGGGGACAGTCGGATGGCTACACCTTC
NA once 15 TRBJ2-5 TRBV7-9 CASSSAGSIQETQYF TGTGCCAGCAGCTCGGCAGGATCCATCCAAGAGACCCAGTACTTC
NA NA 15 TRBJ2-5 TRBV2 CASSEDSGHWETQYF TGTGCCAGCAGTGAGGATAGCGGCCATTGGGAGACCCAGTACTTC
NA few 15 TRBJ1-2 TRBV4-2 CASSQVAGANYGYTF TGTGCCAGCAGCCAAGTAGCTGGAGCTAACTATGGCTACACCTTC
TRBD1 NA 17 TRBJ2-2 TRBV5-6 CASSLDRGYGDTGELFF TGTGCCAGCAGCTTGGACAGGGGGTACGGGGACACCGGGGAGCTGTTTTTT
NA NA 14 TRBJ1-1 TRBV7-9 CASRDGTLATEAFF TGTGCCAGCAGAGATGGGACACTCGCCACTGAAGCTTTCTTT
TRBD1 NA 15 TRBJ1-1 TRBV6-5 CASSYSDRGGAEAFF TGTGCCAGCAGTTACTCGGACAGGGGAGGGGCTGAAGCTTTCTTT
NA NA 13 TRBJ2-7 TRBV4-2 CASSQDAGYEQYF TGTGCCAGCAGCCAAGATGCCGGGTACGAGCAGTACTTC
TRBD1 NA 15 TRBJ2-7 TRBV5-6 CASSFSDRGLNEQYF TGTGCCAGCAGCTTCTCGGACAGGGGGCTCAACGAGCAGTACTTC
TRBD2 NA 16 TRBJ2-3 TRBV29-1 CSVEDTARGVADTQYF TGCAGCGTTGAAGATACCGCGCGGGGGGTCGCAGATACGCAGTATTTT
NA few 14 TRBJ1-6 TRBV4-2 CASSQSLFQEPLHF TGTGCCAGCAGCCAATCCTTGTTTCAGGAACCCCTCCACTTT
TRBD1 NA 15 TRBJ2-3 TRBV5-4 CASSKDRGITDTQYF TGTGCCAGCAGCAAAGACAGGGGGATAACAGATACGCAGTATTTT
NA NA 12 TRBJ2-7 TRBV18 CASSPNTGEQYF TGTGCCAGCTCACCTAATACTGGCGAGCAGTACTTC